One T cell receptor (beta chain) is described in this entry. These data belong to a study of blood T cell repertoires in COVID-19. Study background: The analysed material was cDNA or gDNA that came from T cells, B-cell-depleted T cells, or PBMCs.

Those who participated ranged in age from roughly 18 to 89 years and resided in roughly 26 US areas. The study counted Cohort 3 donors as recovered given two negative PCRs, clearance, or symptom resolution. The CDR3 extends over 12 amino acids. The V segment lost 11 bases and the J segment 4 bases; nucleotides outside the gene matches: 3. Germline assignment: CDR1 SNHLY and CDR2 FYNNEI. Per the original data handling: Scientists estimated how many nucleated cells there were by amplifying reference gene primers. The protocol was immunoSEQ multiplex PCR, while the TCRdb copy is restricted to in-frame clones and leaves out a portion. V, J and clone size are taken as reported in that table, and D and trimming were inferred from the DNA itself. The data hold around 390,000 clones, with 80% to 90% observed a single time.

The sample taken for sequencing was PBMCs or T cells enriched from blood (not recorded which). The rearrangement uses TRBV2 and TRBJ1-4; TRBD1 matches 8 bases. The TCR was taken from a woman in her forties or fifties who had recovered from COVID-19. CDR3 coding DNA: TGTGCCGGGACAGGACGTAATGAAAAACTGTTTTTT. Amino acid sequence: CAGTGRNEKLFF.